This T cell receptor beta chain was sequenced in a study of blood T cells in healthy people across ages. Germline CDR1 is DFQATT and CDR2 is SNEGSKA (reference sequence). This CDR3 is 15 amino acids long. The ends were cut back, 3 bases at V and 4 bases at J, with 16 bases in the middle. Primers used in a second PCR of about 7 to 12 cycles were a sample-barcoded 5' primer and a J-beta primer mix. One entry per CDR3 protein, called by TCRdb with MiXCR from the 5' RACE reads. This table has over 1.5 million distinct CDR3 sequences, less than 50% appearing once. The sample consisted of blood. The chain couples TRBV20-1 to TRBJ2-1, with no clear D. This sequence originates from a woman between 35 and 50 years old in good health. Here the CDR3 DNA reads TGCAGTGCTAGTGATCCTGTATACGGGTACAATGAGCAGTTCTTC. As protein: CSASDPVYGYNEQFF.